This TCR beta chain was recovered during a study of cytomegalovirus exposure and HLA in healthy donors. PCR used 60 Vbeta primers and 13 Jbeta primers. Only in-frame clones appear in the TCRdb table, and some are missing; sequencing was by immunoSEQ multiplex PCR. In the table there are roughly 130,000 clones, about 74% of which are singletons. Per the germline V gene, CDR1 is WNHNN and CDR2 is SYGVQD (reference sequence). The V gene end was trimmed by 4 bases and the J gene end by 7 bases; junction bases not matched to a gene: 3. This CDR3 has 13 amino acids. The sequenced material came from PBMCs. This rearrangement joins TRBV10-1 to TRBJ1-5; 8 nucleotides match TRBD1. The sequence was obtained from a woman aged 50 to 60 in good health and CMV-seropositive. CDR3 sequence reads: CASSADRAQPQHF. Written as DNA, the CDR3 is TGCGCCAGCAGTGCGGACAGGGCACAGCCCCAGCATTTT.